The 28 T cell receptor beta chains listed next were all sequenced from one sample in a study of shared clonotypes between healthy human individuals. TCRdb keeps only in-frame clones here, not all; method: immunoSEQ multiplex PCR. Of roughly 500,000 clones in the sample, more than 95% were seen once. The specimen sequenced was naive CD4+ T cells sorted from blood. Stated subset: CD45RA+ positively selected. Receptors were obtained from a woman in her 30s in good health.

The CDR3 sequence is CASAKTNTGELFF. As DNA, the CDR3 is TGTGCCAGCGCTAAGACGAACACCGGGGAGCTGTTTTTT. The J gene is TRBJ2-2, the V gene TRBV6-6; D is unclear. The germline V and J ends were trimmed by 8 bases and 0 bases, with 7 bases remaining between them. Germline CDR1 reads MNHNY; CDR2 reads SVGAGI (reference sequence). The CDR3 contains 13 residues.

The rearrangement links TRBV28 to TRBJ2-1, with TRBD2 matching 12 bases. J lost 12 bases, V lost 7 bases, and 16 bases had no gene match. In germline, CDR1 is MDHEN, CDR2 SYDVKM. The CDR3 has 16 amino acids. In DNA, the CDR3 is TGTGCCAGCAACCTAGCGGGAGGGCCCCCCTTAATCGCGCAGTTCTTC. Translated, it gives CASNLAGGPPLIAQFF.

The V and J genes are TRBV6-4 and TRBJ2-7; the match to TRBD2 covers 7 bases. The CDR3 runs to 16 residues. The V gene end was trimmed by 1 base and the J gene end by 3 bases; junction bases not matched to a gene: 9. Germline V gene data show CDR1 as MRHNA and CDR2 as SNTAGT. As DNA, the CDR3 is TGTGCCAGCAGTGACTGGAGTTTGCGGGAGAACTACGAGCAGTACTTC. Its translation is CASSDWSLRENYEQYF.

CDR3 DNA: TGTGCCAGCAGCTCCGCTTGGATTAGCGGGAGTTACGAGCAGTACTTC. It yields the protein CASSSAWISGSYEQYF. The chain carries TRBV7-9 and TRBJ2-7, with 9 bases aligning to TRBD2. Germline CDR1 and CDR2: SEHNR and FQNEAQ (reference sequence). The V gene end was trimmed by 4 bases and the J gene end by 4 bases; junction bases not matched to a gene: 11. The length of the CDR3 is 16 residues.

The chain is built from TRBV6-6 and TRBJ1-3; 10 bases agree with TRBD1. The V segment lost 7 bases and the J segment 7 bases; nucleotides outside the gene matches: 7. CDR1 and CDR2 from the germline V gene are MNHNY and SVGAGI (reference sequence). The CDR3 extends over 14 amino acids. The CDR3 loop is CASTPGQGLNTIYF. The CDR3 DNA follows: TGTGCCAGCACTCCGGGACAGGGGCTGAACACCATATATTTT.

The DNA of the CDR3 is TGCGCCAGCAGCTTGGCCGCAGGGAAGACCCAGTACTTC. Protein: CASSLAAGKTQYF. J is TRBJ2-5 and V is TRBV5-1; possibly TRBD1 for D (5 bases). Trimming took off 0 bases at V and 6 bases at J, with 9 bases between the two ends. The length of the CDR3 is 13 residues. Germline V lookup: CDR1 SGHRS, CDR2 YFSETQ.

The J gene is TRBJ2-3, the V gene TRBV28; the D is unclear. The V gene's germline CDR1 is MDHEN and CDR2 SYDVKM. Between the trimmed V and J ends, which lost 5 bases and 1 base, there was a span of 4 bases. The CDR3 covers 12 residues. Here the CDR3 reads CASSEGTDTQYF. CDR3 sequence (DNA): TGTGCCAGCAGTGAGGGCACAGATACGCAGTATTTT. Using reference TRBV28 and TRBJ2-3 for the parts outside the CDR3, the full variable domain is DVKVTQSSRYLVKRTGEKVFLECVQDMDHENMFWYRQDPGLGLRLIYFSYDVKMKEKGDIPEGYSVSREKKERFSLILESASTNQTSMYLCASSEGTDTQYFGPGTRLTVL.

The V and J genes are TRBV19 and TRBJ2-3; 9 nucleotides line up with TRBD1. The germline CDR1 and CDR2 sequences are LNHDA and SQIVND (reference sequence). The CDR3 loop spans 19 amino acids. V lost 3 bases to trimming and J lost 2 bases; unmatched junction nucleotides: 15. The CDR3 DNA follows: TGTGCCAGTAGTATCTGGGGACAGGGCCAGTCGTCCGCCACAGATACGCAGTATTTT. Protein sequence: CASSIWGQGQSSATDTQYF.

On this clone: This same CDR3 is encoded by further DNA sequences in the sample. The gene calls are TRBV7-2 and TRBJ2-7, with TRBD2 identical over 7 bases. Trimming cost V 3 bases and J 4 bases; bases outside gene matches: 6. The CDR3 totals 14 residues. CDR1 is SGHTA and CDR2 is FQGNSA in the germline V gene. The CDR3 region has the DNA TGTGCCAGCAGCTTTGGCGGGAGATCTTACGAGCAGTACTTC. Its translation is CASSFGGRSYEQYF.

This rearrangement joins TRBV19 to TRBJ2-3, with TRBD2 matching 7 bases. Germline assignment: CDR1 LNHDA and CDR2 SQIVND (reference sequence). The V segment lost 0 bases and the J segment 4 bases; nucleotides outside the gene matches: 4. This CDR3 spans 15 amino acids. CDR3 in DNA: TGTGCCAGTAGTATAGAGAGACTAGCAGCAGATACGCAGTATTTT. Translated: CASSIERLAADTQYF.

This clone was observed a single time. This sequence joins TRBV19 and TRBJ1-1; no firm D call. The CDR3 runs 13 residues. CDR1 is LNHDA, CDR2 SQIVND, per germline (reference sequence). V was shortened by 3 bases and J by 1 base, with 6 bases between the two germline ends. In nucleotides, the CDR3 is TGTGCCAGTAGTATTCGGGCGAACACTGAAGCTTTCTTT. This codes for CASSIRANTEAFF. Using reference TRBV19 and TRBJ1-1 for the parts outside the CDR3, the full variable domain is DGGITQSPKYLFRKEGQNVTLSCEQNLNHDAMYWYRQDPGQGLRLIYYSQIVNDFQKGDIAEGYSVSREKKESFPLTVTSAQKNPTAFYLCASSIRANTEAFFGQGTRLTVV.

The CDR3 DNA is TGCGCCAGCAGCTTGGCTACAGGGGGCACTGAAGCTTTCTTT. Its protein is CASSLATGGTEAFF. The gene calls are TRBV5-1 and TRBJ1-1, with 8 positions matching TRBD1. The ends lost 0 bases at V and 4 bases at J; junction bases unmatched: 2. The germline V gene encodes CDR1 SGHRS and CDR2 YFSETQ. There are 14 residues in the CDR3. The full variable domain, with the rest looked up from reference TRBV5-1 and TRBJ1-1, is KAGVTQTPRYLIKTRGQQVTLSCSPISGHRSVSWYQQTPGQGLQFLFEYFSETQRNKGNFPGRFSGRQFSNSRSEMNVSTLELGDSALYLCASSLATGGTEAFFGQGTRLTVV.

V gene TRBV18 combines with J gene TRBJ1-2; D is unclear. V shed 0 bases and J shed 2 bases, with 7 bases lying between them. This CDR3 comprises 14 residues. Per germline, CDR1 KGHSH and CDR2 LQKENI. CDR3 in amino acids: CASSPPNRNYGYTF. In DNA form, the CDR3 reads TGTGCCAGCTCACCACCGAACAGAAACTATGGCTACACCTTC.

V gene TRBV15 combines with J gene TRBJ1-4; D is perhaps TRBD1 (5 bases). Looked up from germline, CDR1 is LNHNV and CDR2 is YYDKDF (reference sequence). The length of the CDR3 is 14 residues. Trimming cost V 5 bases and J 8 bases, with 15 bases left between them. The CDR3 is CATSGTGVGEKLFF. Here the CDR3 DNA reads TGTGCCACCAGCGGGACCGGTGTCGGGGAAAAACTGTTTTTT. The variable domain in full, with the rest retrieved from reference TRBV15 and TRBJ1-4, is DAMVIQNPRYQVTQFGKPVTLSCSQTLNHNVMYWYQQKSSQAPKLLFHYYDKDFNNEADTPDNFQSRRPNTSFCFLDIRSPGLGDTAMYLCATSGTGVGEKLFFGSGTQLSVL.

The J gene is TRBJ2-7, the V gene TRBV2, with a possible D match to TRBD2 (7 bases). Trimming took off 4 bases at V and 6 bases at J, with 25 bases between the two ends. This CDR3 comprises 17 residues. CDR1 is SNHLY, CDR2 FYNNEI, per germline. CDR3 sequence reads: CASSGGPQGGRGLEQYF. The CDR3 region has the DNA TGTGCCAGCAGTGGGGGGCCCCAAGGCGGGAGAGGCCTCGAGCAGTACTTC. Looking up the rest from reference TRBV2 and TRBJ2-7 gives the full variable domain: EPEVTQTPSHQVTQMGQEVILRCVPISNHLYFYWYRQILGQKVEFLVSFYNNEISEKSEIFDDQFSVERPDGSNFTLKIRSTKLEDSAMYFCASSGGPQGGRGLEQYFGPGTRLTVT.

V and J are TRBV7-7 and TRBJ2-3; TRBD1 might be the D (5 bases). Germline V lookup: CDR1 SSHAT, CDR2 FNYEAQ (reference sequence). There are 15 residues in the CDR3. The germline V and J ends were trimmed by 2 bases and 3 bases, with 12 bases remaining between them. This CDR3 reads CASSLLGHTTDTQYF. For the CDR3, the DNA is TGTGCCAGCAGCTTATTGGGGCATACTACAGATACGCAGTATTTT. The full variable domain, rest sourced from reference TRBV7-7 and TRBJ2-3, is GAGVSQSPRYKVTKRGQDVTLRCDPISSHATLYWYQQALGQGPEFLTYFNYEAQPDKSGLPSDRFSAERPEGSISTLTIQRTEQRDSAMYRCASSLLGHTTDTQYFGPGTRLTVL.

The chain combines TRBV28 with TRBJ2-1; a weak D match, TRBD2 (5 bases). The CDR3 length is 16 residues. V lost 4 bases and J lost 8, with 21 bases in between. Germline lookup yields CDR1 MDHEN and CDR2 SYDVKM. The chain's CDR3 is CASSSPPEGRWDEQFF. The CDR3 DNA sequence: TGTGCCAGCAGTTCTCCCCCTGAGGGCCGATGGGATGAGCAGTTCTTC.

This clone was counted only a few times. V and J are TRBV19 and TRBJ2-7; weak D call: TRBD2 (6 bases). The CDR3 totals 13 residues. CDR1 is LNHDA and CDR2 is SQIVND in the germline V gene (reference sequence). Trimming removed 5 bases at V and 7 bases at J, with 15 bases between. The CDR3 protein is CASSPLALGEQYF. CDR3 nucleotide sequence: TGTGCCAGTAGTCCCCTAGCGCTCGGTGAGCAGTACTTC.

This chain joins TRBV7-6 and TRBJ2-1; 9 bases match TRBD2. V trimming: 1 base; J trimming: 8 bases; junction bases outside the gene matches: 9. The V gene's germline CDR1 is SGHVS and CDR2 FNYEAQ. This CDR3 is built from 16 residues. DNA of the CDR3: TGTGCCAGCAGCTTAGGCGGGAGGGCCGGGATATATGAGCAGTTCTTC. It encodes CASSLGGRAGIYEQFF.

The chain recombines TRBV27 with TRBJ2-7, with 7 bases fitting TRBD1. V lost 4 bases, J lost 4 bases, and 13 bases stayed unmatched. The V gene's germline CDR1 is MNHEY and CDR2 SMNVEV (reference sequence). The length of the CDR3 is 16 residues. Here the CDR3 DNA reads TGTGCCAGCAGTTCTTTCGCCCGACAGGGAGTTTACGAGCAGTACTTC. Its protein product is CASSSFARQGVYEQYF.

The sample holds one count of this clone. CDR3 protein: CASSQASGSNTDTQYF. CDR3 bases: TGTGCCAGCAGCCAAGCTAGCGGGAGTAACACAGATACGCAGTATTTT. The V call is TRBV4-2, the J call TRBJ2-3, with 10 bases matching TRBD2. V trimming: 1 base; J trimming: 2 bases; junction bases outside the gene matches: 3. The CDR3 runs 16 residues. Germline V gives CDR1 LGHNA, CDR2 YNFKEQ.

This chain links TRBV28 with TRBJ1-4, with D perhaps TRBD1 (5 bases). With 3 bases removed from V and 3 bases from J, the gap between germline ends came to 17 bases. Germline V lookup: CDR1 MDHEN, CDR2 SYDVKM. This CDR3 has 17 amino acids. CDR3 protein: CASSFRAPGSSNEKLFF. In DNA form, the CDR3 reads TGTGCCAGCAGTTTTAGAGCTCCAGGGTCATCTAATGAAAAACTGTTTTTT.

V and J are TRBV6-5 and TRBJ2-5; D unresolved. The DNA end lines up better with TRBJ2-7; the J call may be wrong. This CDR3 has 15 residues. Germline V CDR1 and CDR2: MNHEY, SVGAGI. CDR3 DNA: TGTGCCAGCAGTTCGTCTTGGACGAGACTGGACGAGCAGTACTTC. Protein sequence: CASSSSWTRLDEQYF.

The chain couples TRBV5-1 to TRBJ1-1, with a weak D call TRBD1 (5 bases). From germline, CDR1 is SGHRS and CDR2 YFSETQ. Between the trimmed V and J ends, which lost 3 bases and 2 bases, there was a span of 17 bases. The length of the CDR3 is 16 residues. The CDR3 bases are TGCGCCAGCAGCTCCCATCAAAGGGGCCCTAACACTGAAGCTTTCTTT. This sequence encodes CASSSHQRGPNTEAFF.

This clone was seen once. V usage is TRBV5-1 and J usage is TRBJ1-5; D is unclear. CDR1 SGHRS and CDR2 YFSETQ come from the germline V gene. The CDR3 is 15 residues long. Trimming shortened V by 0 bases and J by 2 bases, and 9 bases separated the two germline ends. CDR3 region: CASSLGGVGNQPQHF. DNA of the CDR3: TGCGCCAGCAGCTTGGGTGGGGTTGGCAATCAGCCCCAGCATTTT. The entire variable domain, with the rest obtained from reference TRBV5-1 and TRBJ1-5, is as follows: KAGVTQTPRYLIKTRGQQVTLSCSPISGHRSVSWYQQTPGQGLQFLFEYFSETQRNKGNFPGRFSGRQFSNSRSEMNVSTLELGDSALYLCASSLGGVGNQPQHFGDGTRLSIL.

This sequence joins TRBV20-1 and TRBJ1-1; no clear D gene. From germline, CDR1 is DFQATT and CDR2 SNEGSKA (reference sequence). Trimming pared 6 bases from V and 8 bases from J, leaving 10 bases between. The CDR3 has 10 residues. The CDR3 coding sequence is TGCAGTGCAAAGGAAAGAGAAGCTTTCTTT. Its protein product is CSAKEREAFF.

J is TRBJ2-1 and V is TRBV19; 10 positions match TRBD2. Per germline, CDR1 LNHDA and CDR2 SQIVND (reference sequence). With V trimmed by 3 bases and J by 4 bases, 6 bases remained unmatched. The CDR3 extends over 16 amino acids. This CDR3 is CASSMDSGGPYNEQFF. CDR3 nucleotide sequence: TGTGCCAGTAGTATGGATAGCGGGGGGCCATACAATGAGCAGTTCTTC.

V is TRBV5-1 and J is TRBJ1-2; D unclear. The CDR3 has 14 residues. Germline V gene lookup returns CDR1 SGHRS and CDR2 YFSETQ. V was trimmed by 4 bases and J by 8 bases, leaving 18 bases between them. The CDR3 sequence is CASSPAGVPDGYTF. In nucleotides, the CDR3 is TGCGCCAGCAGCCCCGCTGGGGTCCCTGACGGCTACACCTTC. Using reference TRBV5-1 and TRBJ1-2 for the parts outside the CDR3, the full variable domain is KAGVTQTPRYLIKTRGQQVTLSCSPISGHRSVSWYQQTPGQGLQFLFEYFSETQRNKGNFPGRFSGRQFSNSRSEMNVSTLELGDSALYLCASSPAGVPDGYTFGSGTRLTVV.